Listed below are T cell receptor beta chains from one sample, sequenced in a study of metastatic and nonmetastatic thyroid tumors. TCRdb re-called clones via MiXCR from the PCR reads. The sample records about 64,000 clones, just over 4% being singletons. Material for sequencing was blood. These receptors were collected from a female donor with papillary thyroid cancer or a benign thyroid nodule (not recorded which). Some clones in this sample may be carry-over from other donors' samples. The CDR3 runs from the conserved cysteine through the conserved F or W. Not all rows give a size; the values are once, few, many and, for expanded clones, a class.

few TRBJ2-2 TRBV28 CASSRTQNTGELFF
many TRBJ2-4 TRBV5-1 CASPTDTNIDQYF
- TRBJ2-3 TRBV6-1 CASSAWWQGATDTQYF
many TRBJ2-2 TRBV20-1 CSASLARGTGELFF
many TRBJ2-3 TRBV3-1 CASSQRTSGSTDTQYF
many TRBJ1-1 TRBV5-1 CASGTGMNTEAFF
many TRBJ2-7 TRBV19 CASRKGTGYAYEQYF
many TRBJ2-3 TRBV19 CASSTQSGDTQYF
many TRBJ2-3 TRBV5-1 CASSLSGGFGAGTDTQYF
- TRBJ2-5 TRBV11-2 CASSLLETQYF
many TRBJ2-1 TRBV5-6 CASSFGGSSYNEQFF
once TRBJ1-5 TRBV27 CASSSHLGTTQHF
few TRBJ1-5 TRBV27 CASSLWAVSNQPQHF
many TRBJ1-1 TRBV6-1 CASSFRTGGAFF
many TRBJ1-1 TRBV29-1 CSVEDQWGTGAFF
many TRBJ2-2 TRBV2 CASSQQGAHTGELFF
many TRBJ1-5 TRBV30 CAWSKAGAHSNQPQHF
many TRBJ2-7 TRBV12-3/TRBV12-4 CASNFANSEQYF
many TRBJ2-2 TRBV19 CASGIYGMNTGELFF
- TRBJ1-2 TRBV6-2/TRBV6-3 CASGKTPGQGRQGESYTF
many TRBJ1-2 TRBV18 CASSGQANYGYTF
- TRBJ2-5 TRBV6-1 CASSFGPFRAGGGETQYF